These 2 T cell receptor beta chains originate from one sample sequenced in a study of shared clonotypes between healthy human individuals. Here immunoSEQ multiplex PCR was the method, and the copy in TCRdb shows in-frame clones only, minus some. The table records some 2.1 million clones, roughly 95% of them present only once. Material for sequencing was naive CD4+ T cells sorted from blood. Stated subset: CD45RA+ positively selected. These receptors came from a man between 18 and 29 years old in good health.

CDR3 DNA sequence: TGCAGCGTTGAAGAGGAGGGGCAGGGCAAAGCTTTCTTT. This gives the protein CSVEEEGQGKAFF. The chain couples TRBV29-1 to TRBJ1-1, with a weak D call TRBD1 (5 bases). The germline CDR1 and CDR2 sequences are SQVTM and ANQGSEA. Between the trimmed V and J ends, which lost 0 bases and 9 bases, there was a span of 14 bases. This CDR3 has 13 amino acids.

This chain joins TRBV18 and TRBJ2-7; 7 nucleotides align to TRBD1. The trim removed 0 bases at V and 2 bases at J, leaving 7 bases unmatched. The CDR3 runs 16 residues. Germline V gene data show CDR1 as KGHSH and CDR2 as LQKENI. In nucleotides, the CDR3 is TGTGCCAGCTCACCACCGGGACAGCGCATCCCCTACGAGCAGTACTTC. It yields the protein CASSPPGQRIPYEQYF.